This T cell receptor beta chain derives from a study of T cell responses to AZD1222 COVID-19 vaccine. Findings and caveats of the study: At study baseline, merely several AZD1222 recipients were seropositive. The study reported that nearly half of spike-specific TCRs target unmutated variant regions.

On this clone itself: No antigen is known for it. The junction departs from germline at one end; a sequencing error may be responsible.

Some clones are missing from TCRdb's copy, which holds only in-frame ones; the method was immunoSEQ multiplex PCR. The data show about 150,000 clones, 85% to 95% seen once. Germline values: CDR1 SSHAT, CDR2 FNYEAQ (reference sequence). CDR3 length: 16 amino acids. This sequence originates from an adult in good health. Sequencing used peripheral blood, obtained on day 0 of AZD1222 vaccination. The chain employs TRBV7-7 and TRBJ2-7; D is undetermined. CDR3 sequence: CASSPGPSRLSYEQYF. The CDR3 DNA reads TGTGCTAGCAGCCCAGGCCCCTCGAGATTATCCTACGAGCAGTACTTC. The full variable domain, rest sourced from reference TRBV7-7 and TRBJ2-7, is GAGVSQSPRYKVTKRGQDVTLRCDPISSHATLYWYQQALGQGPEFLTYFNYEAQPDKSGLPSDRFSAERPEGSISTLTIQRTEQRDSAMYRCASSPGPSRLSYEQYFGPGTRLTVT.